These T cell receptor beta chains were read from a single sample in a study of blood T cell repertoires in COVID-19. TCRdb's copy holds only in-frame clones and misses some; the assay was immunoSEQ multiplex PCR. Of roughly 68,000 clones in the sample, about 88% were seen once. Input material: PBMCs or T cells enriched from blood (not recorded which). The receptor set was obtained from a woman between 40 and 50 years old who had recovered from COVID-19. CDR3s include the opening cysteine and the closing phenylalanine or tryptophan. A D gene is named only where the DNA matches it firmly. The listing skips clone size in some rows; elsewhere it reads once, few, many or a size class.

j_call clone_size v_call d_call cdr3_nt cdr3_aa
TRBJ1-1 NA TRBV5-6 NA TGTGCCAGCAGCTATCTTGGCGGGATGGACACTGAAGCTTTCTTT CASSYLGGMDTEAFF
TRBJ1-6 NA TRBV27 NA TGTGCCAGCACCCACGCGACTCCGGGTTCACCCCTCCACTTT CASTHATPGSPLHF
TRBJ1-2 NA TRBV19 NA TGTGCCAGTAGAGGCGACGAGGCAGTAACGTACTATGGCTACACCTTC CASRGDEAVTYYGYTF
TRBJ1-1 NA TRBV9 NA TGTGCCAGCAGCGTAGACAGATCGGACACTGAAGCTTTCTTT CASSVDRSDTEAFF
TRBJ1-6 once TRBV12-3/TRBV12-4 NA TGTGCCAGCAGTTTAGGCCGGGAATCACCCCTCCACTTT CASSLGRESPLHF
TRBJ2-2 NA TRBV7-6 NA TGTGCCAGCAGGTCCCAGGGTGAGAACACCGGGGAGCTGTTTTTT CASRSQGENTGELFF
TRBJ1-6 NA TRBV10-3 TRBD1 TGTGCCATCAGTGAGAGGGGGCAGCTTAATAATTCACCCCTCCACTTT CAISERGQLNNSPLHF
TRBJ1-2 NA TRBV3-1/TRBV3-2 NA TGTGCCAGCAGCCAAGAAGTAGGGCCGGGGGGACTTGGGTATGGCTACACCTTC CASSQEVGPGGLGYGYTF
TRBJ1-2 NA TRBV5-1 TRBD1 TGCGCCAGCAGCTTGCAGACAGGGGGTGGCTACACCTTC CASSLQTGGGYTF
TRBJ1-1 NA TRBV6-4 NA TGTGCCAGCAGCGAGGGGGACGGTAACACTGAAGCTTTCTTT CASSEGDGNTEAFF
TRBJ1-1 NA TRBV5-4 NA TGTGCCAGCAGCTTGGGCGGAAAGACTGAAGCTTTCTTT CASSLGGKTEAFF
TRBJ2-7 NA TRBV3-1/TRBV3-2 TRBD2 TGTGCCAGCAGCCAGGGAGCGGGGGGCGCCTCCTACGAGCAGTACTTC CASSQGAGGASYEQYF
TRBJ2-5 NA TRBV6-5 TRBD1 TGTGCCAGCAGTTACTTAGCAGGGGGCAGAGAGACCCAGTACTTC CASSYLAGGRETQYF
TRBJ2-3 NA TRBV29-1 TRBD2 TGCAGCGTTGCGGGGGGGCCTTATACGCAGTATTTT CSVAGGPYTQYF
TRBJ1-4 NA TRBV10-2 NA TGCGCCAGTGGGGGGGTGGCTAATGAAAAACTGTTTTTT CASGGVANEKLFF
TRBJ1-2 NA TRBV27 TRBD1 TGTGCCAGCAGTTTATCGTGGACAGGGAACTATGGCTACACCTTC CASSLSWTGNYGYTF
TRBJ2-7 NA TRBV25-1 TRBD2 TGTGCCAGCACCGGAAACCTAGCGGGGGACCCATACGAGCAGTACTTC CASTGNLAGDPYEQYF
TRBJ1-5 few TRBV6-5 TRBD1 TGTGCCAGCAGCAATAACAGGGGTCAGCCCCAGCATTTT CASSNNRGQPQHF
TRBJ2-3 NA TRBV12-3/TRBV12-4 NA TGTGCCAGCAGTTTATCAGGGGATACGCAGTATTTT CASSLSGDTQYF
TRBJ1-1 NA TRBV6-5 NA TGTGCCAGCAGCGTGGACAGAAACGCTGAAGCTTTCTTT CASSVDRNAEAFF
TRBJ1-2 NA TRBV3-1/TRBV3-2 NA TGTGCCAGCAGCCAAGGGACAGTCAGCAGTAGGCTGGTCTATGGCTACACCTTC CASSQGTVSSRLVYGYTF
TRBJ1-2 NA TRBV5-6 TRBD1 TGTGCCAGCGCCTCATGGGGACAGGGGGGCTACACCTTC CASASWGQGGYTF
TRBJ1-5 NA TRBV2 NA TGTGCCAGCAGTTCCGATTTCAGTCAGCCCCAGCATTTT CASSSDFSQPQHF
TRBJ1-6 NA TRBV18 TRBD1 TGTGCCAGCTCACGAAGGACAGGGGGTACTGGGGAGTCCCTCCACTTT CASSRRTGGTGESLHF
TRBJ1-4 NA TRBV19 TRBD1 TGTGCCAGTACCGGGTGGCAGGGGGTAGGGGAAAAACTGTTTTTT CASTGWQGVGEKLFF
TRBJ2-2 NA TRBV7-8 TRBD2 TGTGCCAGCAGCTTAAGACTAGCGGGTGCCGGGGAGCTGTTTTTT CASSLRLAGAGELFF
TRBJ2-7 NA TRBV15 NA TGTGCCACCAGCCGGGGTCGTCGCGAGCAGTACTTC CATSRGRREQYF
TRBJ1-6 NA TRBV27 TRBD1 TGTGCCAGCAGTTTTTCCGGGACAGGGGCATCACCCCTCCACTTT CASSFSGTGASPLHF
TRBJ1-1 NA TRBV3-1/TRBV3-2 TRBD1 TGTGCCAGCAGCGGCGACAGGGATGGGAACACTGAAGCTTTCTTT CASSGDRDGNTEAFF
TRBJ2-2 NA TRBV5-1 TRBD1 TGCGCCAGCAGCTACCGACAGGGAAACACCGGGGAGCTGTTTTTT CASSYRQGNTGELFF
TRBJ2-3 NA TRBV14 TRBD2 TGTGCCAGCAGCCAAGAAAGCAGCGGGGGGGCGTGGGATACGCAGTATTTT CASSQESSGGAWDTQYF
TRBJ1-1 NA TRBV2 NA TGTGCCAGCAGTGATCCCGGACACCGGAACACTGAAGCTTTCTTT CASSDPGHRNTEAFF
TRBJ1-4 NA TRBV5-1 NA TGCGCCAGCAGCGCTGGGACAAGGAATGAAAAACTGTTTTTT CASSAGTRNEKLFF
TRBJ2-5 NA TRBV4-2 TRBD2 TGTGCCAGCAGCCGTGAGCGGGGGGCCCAAGAGACCCAGTACTTC CASSRERGAQETQYF
TRBJ2-7 NA TRBV19 NA TGTGCCAGTAACCCGGGTGAACCCTACGAGCAGTACTTC CASNPGEPYEQYF
TRBJ2-7 NA TRBV5-5 TRBD1 TGTGCCAGCAGCTACCGAGTAGAGGGGGCCTGGGAGCAGTACTTC CASSYRVEGAWEQYF
TRBJ1-2 few TRBV6-5 NA TGTGCCAGCAGTTACTTCCACACTTGGGGAGGCTATGGCTACACCTTC CASSYFHTWGGYGYTF
TRBJ2-1 NA TRBV12-3/TRBV12-4 TRBD1 TGTGCCAGCAGCTGGCAGGGGGTCCATGAGCAGTTCTTC CASSWQGVHEQFF
TRBJ1-2 NA TRBV5-1 NA TGCGCCAGCAGCTCCTCGGACTCATTAGGGGGCTACACCTTC CASSSSDSLGGYTF